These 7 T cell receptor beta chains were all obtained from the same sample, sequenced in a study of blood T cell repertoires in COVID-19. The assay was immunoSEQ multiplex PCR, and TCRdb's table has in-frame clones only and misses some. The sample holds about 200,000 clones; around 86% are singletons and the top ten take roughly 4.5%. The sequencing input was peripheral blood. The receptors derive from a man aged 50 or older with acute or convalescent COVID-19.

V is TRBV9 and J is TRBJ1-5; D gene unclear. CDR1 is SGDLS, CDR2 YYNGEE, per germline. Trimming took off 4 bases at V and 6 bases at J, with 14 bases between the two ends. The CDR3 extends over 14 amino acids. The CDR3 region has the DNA TGTGCCAGCAGCCCCCGACGGGTTGGTCAGCCCCAGCATTTT. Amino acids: CASSPRRVGQPQHF.

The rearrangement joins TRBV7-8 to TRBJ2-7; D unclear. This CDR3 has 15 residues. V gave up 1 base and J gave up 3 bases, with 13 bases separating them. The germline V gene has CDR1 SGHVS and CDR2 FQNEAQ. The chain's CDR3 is CASSLGGSGNYEQYF. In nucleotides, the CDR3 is TGTGCCAGCAGCTTAGGAGGTTCGGGTAACTACGAGCAGTACTTC.

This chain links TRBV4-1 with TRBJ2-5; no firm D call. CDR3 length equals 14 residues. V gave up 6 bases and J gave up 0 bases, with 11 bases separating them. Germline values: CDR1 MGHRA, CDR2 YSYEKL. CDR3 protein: CASRVSEYQETQYF. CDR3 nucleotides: TGCGCCAGCAGGGTTTCCGAGTACCAAGAGACCCAGTACTTC.

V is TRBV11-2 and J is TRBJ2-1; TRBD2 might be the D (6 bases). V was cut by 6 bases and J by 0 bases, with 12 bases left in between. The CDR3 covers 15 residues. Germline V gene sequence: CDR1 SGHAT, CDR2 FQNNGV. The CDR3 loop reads CASSWDSSSYNEQFF. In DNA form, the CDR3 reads TGTGCCAGCAGTTGGGACTCCAGCTCCTACAATGAGCAGTTCTTC.

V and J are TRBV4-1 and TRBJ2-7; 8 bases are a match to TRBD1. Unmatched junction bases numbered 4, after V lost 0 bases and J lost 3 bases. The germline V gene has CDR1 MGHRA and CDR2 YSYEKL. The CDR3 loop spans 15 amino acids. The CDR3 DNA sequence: TGCGCCAGCAGCCAAGATAAGGGACAGGACTACGAGCAGTACTTC. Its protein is CASSQDKGQDYEQYF.

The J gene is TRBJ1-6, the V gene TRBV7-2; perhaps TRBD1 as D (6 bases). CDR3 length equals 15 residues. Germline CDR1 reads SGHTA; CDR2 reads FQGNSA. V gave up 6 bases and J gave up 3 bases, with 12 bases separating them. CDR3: CASSTTGLYNSPLHF. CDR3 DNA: TGTGCCAGCAGTACGACAGGACTCTATAATTCACCCCTCCACTTT.

The CDR3 region is CASSSGGGRYGYTF. CDR3 sequence (DNA): TGCGCCAGCAGCTCTGGAGGCGGGAGATATGGCTACACCTTC. The chain couples TRBV5-1 to TRBJ1-2; D remains ambiguous. CDR3 size: 14 residues. V was pared by 3 bases and J by 5 bases, with 14 bases between. The germline gives CDR1 SGHRS, CDR2 YFSETQ.